This is a list of T cell receptor beta chains from one sample in a study of T cells in Graves' hyperthyroidism and ophthalmopathy. TCRdb itself ran the multiplex PCR reads through MiXCR, one entry per CDR3 protein. The sample consists of 410,000 or so distinct CDR3 sequences, approximately 14% of them appearing once. The sample was blood. The receptors shown here come from a man between 18 and 35 years old with Graves' ophthalmopathy. Each CDR3 is given with its conserved first and last residue.

CDR3	length	V	J
CASSIQGYGYTF	12	TRBV19	TRBJ1-2
CSALEGNQFF	10	TRBV20-1	TRBJ2-1
CASSEVGDTEAFF	13	TRBV6-1	TRBJ1-1
CASSPTDINTEAFF	14	TRBV7-4	TRBJ1-1
CASSYRTGGFHEQYF	15	TRBV12-3/TRBV12-4	TRBJ2-7
CAWSPGVSYEQYF	13	TRBV30	TRBJ2-7
CASSSAPNQPQHF	13	TRBV9	TRBJ1-5
CAIANRASEIHETQYF	16	TRBV28	TRBJ2-5
CAARARVMNTEAFF	14	TRBV2	TRBJ1-1
CASSQGREGQPQHF	14	TRBV3-1	TRBJ1-5
CASSDREQYF	10	TRBV10-2	TRBJ2-7
CASSPGEGYEKLFF	14	TRBV11-2	TRBJ1-4
CASSHPVNPYNEQFF	15	TRBV7-9	TRBJ2-1
CASRTGTGDTGELFF	15	TRBV6-1	TRBJ2-2
CASSLTTRAQYF	12	TRBV5-6	TRBJ2-3
CASSRDRETYNEQFF	15	TRBV27	TRBJ2-1
CASSLLAGSTYEQYF	15	TRBV7-3	TRBJ2-7
CASTHLGTGDNEQYF	15	TRBV5-1	TRBJ2-7
CASSLAGLTNTGELFF	16	TRBV5-1	TRBJ2-2
CASSTLRYNEQFF	13	TRBV12-3/TRBV12-4	TRBJ2-1
CASSLFGRGTYEQYF	15	TRBV3-1	TRBJ2-7
CASSLSRLAGIYEQYF	16	TRBV27	TRBJ2-7
CASRASGTSSYEQYF	15	TRBV5-1	TRBJ2-7
CASSLGQGGRDEQFF	15	TRBV5-1	TRBJ2-1
CASSAIPGTTNYGYTF	16	TRBV6-1	TRBJ1-2
CASSYITGVTGELFF	15	TRBV6-2/TRBV6-3	TRBJ2-2
CASSLSGQGRSYNEQFF	17	TRBV27	TRBJ2-1
CASSLKGLGQPQHF	14	TRBV27	TRBJ1-5
CASSFAPGSYEQYF	14	TRBV5-1	TRBJ2-7
CASSSSGQRGAQHRETQYF	19	TRBV5-5	TRBJ2-5
CASSLSAESNQPQHF	15	TRBV12-3/TRBV12-4	TRBJ1-5
CASIRNQPQHF	11	TRBV5-4	TRBJ1-5
CASYRTSGGYNEQFF	15	TRBV11-2	TRBJ2-1
CASSIGRGYSNQPQHF	16	TRBV19	TRBJ1-5
CASSREVPSYNEQFF	15	TRBV3-1	TRBJ2-1